The 32 T cell receptor beta chains presented below share a single source sample, sequenced in a study of shared clonotypes between healthy human individuals. The method was immunoSEQ multiplex PCR; TCRdb's version includes in-frame clones alone and lacks a portion of them. The table records about 490,000 clones, about 82% of them present only once. Input material: PBMCs. Receptors originate from a woman between 40 and 55 years old in good health. Some clones in this sample may be carry-over from other donors' samples.

For the CDR3, the DNA is TGTGCCAGCAGCGACATCAGGGGGCGCGGTGAAGCTTTCTTT. This translates into CASSDIRGRGEAFF. The rearrangement uses TRBV9 and TRBJ1-1, with 8 bases that match TRBD1. The CDR3 contains 14 residues. Germline CDR1 and CDR2: SGDLS and YYNGEE. V shed 3 bases, J shed 7 bases, and the junction held 8 bases outside the gene matches.

This chain joins TRBV6-8 and TRBJ2-5; TRBD1 matches 7 bases. CDR3 length: 15 residues. CDR1 is MNHGY and CDR2 is SAAAGT in the germline V gene. Trimming cost V 6 bases and J 7 bases; bases outside gene matches: 14. The CDR3, as DNA: TGTGCCAGCAGCCGACAGGGCCCGGCTAGGAGGACCCAGTACTTC. Protein: CASSRQGPARRTQYF.

The chain couples TRBV25-1 to TRBJ2-7; a possible D gene is TRBD1 (5 bases). Germline CDR1 is MGHDK and CDR2 is SYGVNS. V lost 4 bases to trimming and J lost 3 bases, with 19 bases between them. The CDR3 length is 16 residues. CDR3: CASSGTGLTARYEQYF. DNA for the CDR3: TGTGCCAGCAGTGGGACCGGATTGACAGCCCGCTACGAGCAGTACTTC.

With respect to this clone: Within the sample, other DNA sequences also encode this same CDR3. The chain couples TRBV7-2 to TRBJ2-2; weak D call: TRBD1 (6 bases). The V end was cut by 5 bases, the J end by 1 base, with 11 bases between. The CDR3 is 15 residues long. Germline assignment: CDR1 SGHTA and CDR2 FQGNSA. This chain's CDR3 is CASSPRGRNTGELFF. Here the CDR3 DNA reads TGTGCCAGCAGCCCCAGGGGTAGGAACACCGGGGAGCTGTTTTTT.

The chain couples TRBV15 to TRBJ2-1, with unresolved D. Trimming took 3 bases from V and 4 from J, leaving 10 bases between them. The CDR3 contains 14 residues. CDR1 is LNHNV and CDR2 is YYDKDF in the germline V gene (reference sequence). CDR3 amino acids: CATSSIELYNEQFF. The CDR3 nucleotides read TGTGCCACCAGCAGCATCGAGTTGTACAATGAGCAGTTCTTC.

This chain uses TRBV5-1 with TRBJ2-4; 11 bases are shared with TRBD2. V dropped 5 bases and J dropped 1; count of bases not matched to a gene: 14. CDR1 SGHRS and CDR2 YFSETQ come from the germline V gene. This CDR3 comprises 19 residues. The CDR3 sequence: CASRGLAGGQEVAKNIQYF. The CDR3 region has the DNA TGCGCCAGCAGAGGACTAGCGGGCGGGCAGGAGGTGGCCAAAAACATTCAGTACTTC.

V usage is TRBV5-1 and J usage is TRBJ2-1; D is undetermined. Trimming removed 4 bases from V and 0 bases from J, with 14 bases in between. The CDR3 length is 16 residues. Germline CDR1 is SGHRS and CDR2 is YFSETQ. The chain's CDR3 is CASSLDPVRSYNEQFF. The CDR3 bases are TGCGCCAGCAGCCTGGACCCGGTACGCTCCTACAATGAGCAGTTCTTC.

The chain is built from TRBV29-1 and TRBJ2-7; possible D gene TRBD2, 5 bases. Trimming shortened V by 6 bases and J by 4 bases, and 16 bases separated the two germline ends. Germline lookup yields CDR1 SQVTM and CDR2 ANQGSEA. The CDR3 is 13 residues long. The CDR3 protein is CSVASEVGYEQYF. DNA for the CDR3: TGCAGCGTCGCCTCGGAGGTCGGTTACGAGCAGTACTTC.

To note about this clone: A junction end diverges from the germline sequence, so it may reflect a read error. The chain is built from TRBV28 and TRBJ2-7; D remains ambiguous. CDR3 length: 13 amino acids. The germline V gene encodes CDR1 MDHEN and CDR2 SYDVKM. DNA for the CDR3: TGTGCCAGCAGTTTAGCTGGTACCCACGAGCAGTGCTTC. It codes for CASSLAGTHEQCF.

J is TRBJ2-5 and V is TRBV28; D gene uncertain. The CDR3 consists of 13 residues. CDR1 is MDHEN and CDR2 is SYDVKM in the germline V gene. With 5 bases removed from V and 2 bases from J, the gap between germline ends came to 9 bases. The CDR3 DNA is TGTGCCAGCAGTCCCGAGCATCAAGAGACCCAGTACTTC. Protein sequence: CASSPEHQETQYF.

In the case of this clone: A single base is all that separates this from a far larger clone, so a read error is likely. Additional DNA sequences in this sample encode the identical CDR3. The CDR3 sequence is CASSSGQLDGANVLTF. The CDR3 region has the DNA TGCGCCAGCAGTTCCGGACAGTTAGATGGGGCCAACGTCCTGACTTTC. V and J are TRBV28 and TRBJ2-6, with D tentatively TRBD1 (6 bases). The germline CDR1 and CDR2 sequences are MDHEN and SYDVKM. This CDR3 region has 16 residues. The variable domain in full, with the rest retrieved from reference TRBV28 and TRBJ2-6, is DVKVTQSSRYLVKRTGEKVFLECVQDMDHENMFWYRQDPGLGLRLIYFSYDVKMKEKGDIPEGYSVSREKKERFSLILESASTNQTSMYLCASSSGQLDGANVLTFGAGSRLTVL.

As for this clone: This may stem from a read error, because a much larger clone lies one nucleotide away. The V call is TRBV7-9, the J call TRBJ1-1; 8 bases are shared with TRBD1. The CDR3 spans 13 residues. With 3 bases clipped from V and 4 bases from J, the junction kept 1 base outside the gene matches. The germline CDR1 and CDR2 sequences are SEHNR and FQNEAQ (reference sequence). CDR3 amino acids: CASSLDRATEAFF. The CDR3 DNA follows: TGTGCCAGCAGCTTGGACAGGGCCACTGAAGCTTTCTTT.

V is TRBV28 and J is TRBJ2-3; 7 bases map to TRBD2. The CDR3 contains 14 residues. Looked up from germline, CDR1 is MDHEN and CDR2 is SYDVKM. V lost 8 bases to trimming and J lost 2 bases; unmatched junction nucleotides: 7. The CDR3 here is CASGPSGNTDTQYF. DNA for the CDR3: TGTGCCAGCGGTCCTAGCGGAAACACAGATACGCAGTATTTT.

The V gene is TRBV14, the J gene TRBJ2-4; 9 bases match TRBD1. The CDR3 loop spans 16 amino acids. V shed 4 bases and J 2 bases; nucleotides not matched to a gene: 6. Germline V gene sequence: CDR1 SGHDN, CDR2 FVKESK. The CDR3 DNA reads as TGTGCCAGCAGCCCCTGGACAGGGGATACCAAAAACATTCAGTACTTC. Translation: CASSPWTGDTKNIQYF.

The genes are TRBV4-1 and TRBJ1-2, with D possibly being TRBD1 (6 bases). CDR1 and CDR2 (germline): MGHRA, YSYEKL. The CDR3 spans 14 residues. V lost 0 bases and J 5 bases, leaving 10 bases between the germline ends. CDR3 loop: CASSQDRGSYGYTF. DNA for the CDR3: TGCGCCAGCAGCCAAGACAGGGGCTCTTATGGCTACACCTTC.

V usage is TRBV6-6 and J usage is TRBJ1-3; 9 bases are shared with TRBD1. This CDR3 is built from 13 residues. From germline, CDR1 is MNHNY and CDR2 SVGAGI (reference sequence). The J segment lost 4 bases and the V segment lost 7 bases, leaving 2 bases of the junction unmatched. CDR3 loop: CASNRGLGNTIYF. CDR3 bases: TGTGCCAGCAACAGGGGGCTAGGAAACACCATATATTTT.

The chain links TRBV27 to TRBJ1-5, with 9 nucleotides matching TRBD1. J lost 3 bases, V lost 4 bases, and 10 bases had no gene match. This CDR3 has 17 amino acids. CDR1 is MNHEY, CDR2 SMNVEV, per germline (reference sequence). The CDR3 loop is CASSSYSTGGSNQPQHF. The CDR3 nucleotides read TGTGCCAGCAGTTCATACTCGACAGGGGGATCCAATCAGCCCCAGCATTTT.

The rearrangement joins TRBV5-1 to TRBJ2-1; possible D gene TRBD2, 6 bases. From germline, CDR1 is SGHRS and CDR2 YFSETQ. CDR3 length equals 16 residues. Trimming left V 4 bases short and J 7 bases short, with 21 bases between. CDR3 protein: CASSPPGTLRMNEQFF. The CDR3 bases are TGCGCCAGCAGCCCCCCCGGGACTCTCAGAATGAATGAGCAGTTCTTC.

This chain uses TRBV7-3 with TRBJ2-1; D is unresolved. Per germline, CDR1 SGHTA and CDR2 FQGTGA. CDR3 length: 15 residues. The germline V and J ends were trimmed by 0 bases and 8 bases, with 14 bases remaining between them. The CDR3 DNA reads TGTGCCAGCAGCTTAACCCGGACGACAAGCGATGAGCAGTTCTTC. Protein sequence: CASSLTRTTSDEQFF.

V is TRBV5-6 and J is TRBJ1-2, with 7 positions matching TRBD1. In germline, CDR1 is SGHDT, CDR2 YYEEEE. The CDR3 spans 14 residues. V trimming: 0 bases; J trimming: 3 bases; junction bases outside the gene matches: 2. The CDR3 loop reads CASSLAGTDYGYTF. CDR3 DNA: TGTGCCAGCAGCTTGGCCGGGACAGACTATGGCTACACCTTC.

The sample holds one count of this clone. The J gene is TRBJ2-3, the V gene TRBV30, with TRBD2 as a possible D gene (6 bases). In germline, CDR1 is GTSNPN, CDR2 SVGIG (reference sequence). Trimming stripped 0 bases from V and 0 bases from J, with 10 bases between. This CDR3 is 15 amino acids long. CDR3 region: CAWSVLAGSTDTQYF. DNA for the CDR3: TGTGCCTGGAGTGTACTGGCGGGAAGCACAGATACGCAGTATTTT.

The J gene is TRBJ2-3, the V gene TRBV13, with D tentatively TRBD2 (6 bases). V lost 4 bases and J 2 bases, leaving 16 bases between the germline ends. The CDR3 contains 16 residues. Germline values: CDR1 PRHDT, CDR2 FYEKMQ (reference sequence). CDR3 DNA sequence: TGTGCCAGCAGCTCCCGGACGGGGGAGGTCACAGATACGCAGTATTTT. It is translated as CASSSRTGEVTDTQYF.

The chain links TRBV18 to TRBJ2-7; 8 bases align to TRBD1. Germline values: CDR1 KGHSH, CDR2 LQKENI. The CDR3 runs 13 residues. The V and J ends lost 5 bases and 2 bases, in that order; junction bases with no gene match: 2. As DNA, the CDR3 is TGTGCCAGCTCATCGGACAGGGCCTACGAGCAGTACTTC. Protein: CASSSDRAYEQYF.

The chain recombines TRBV27 with TRBJ1-1; D not resolved. The V and J ends lost 6 bases and 0 bases respectively, with 5 bases between them. The CDR3 has 12 residues. Germline loops: CDR1 MNHEY, CDR2 SMNVEV (reference sequence). CDR3 bases: TGTGCCAGCAGCTCCATGAACACTGAAGCTTTCTTT. Its translation: CASSSMNTEAFF.

This clone was seen at least ten times. The sample holds other DNA sequences that translate to the same CDR3. The chain is built from TRBV11-2 and TRBJ2-5; the D is unclear. V was pared by 3 bases and J by 2 bases, with 7 bases between. Germline loops: CDR1 SGHAT, CDR2 FQNNGV. The CDR3 spans 13 residues. The CDR3 sequence: CASSFWNQETQYF. The DNA of the CDR3 is TGTGCCAGCAGCTTTTGGAATCAAGAGACCCAGTACTTC.

The chain uses TRBV5-8 and TRBJ2-2; no firm D call. Germline CDR1 is SGHTS and CDR2 is YDEGEE. The CDR3 extends over 15 amino acids. V lost 4 bases and J 5 bases, leaving 15 bases between the germline ends. The CDR3 DNA reads TGTGCCAGCAGCCCTTGGCCAAGACGGACCGGGGAGCTGTTTTTT. Translation: CASSPWPRRTGELFF.

The chain couples TRBV11-2 to TRBJ2-7, with D perhaps matching TRBD2 (5 bases). The CDR3 has 12 amino acids. Trimming took 4 bases from V and 4 from J, leaving 8 bases between them. Germline-derived CDR1 and CDR2 are SGHAT and FQNNGV. The CDR3 loop reads CASSSSGYEQYF. In nucleotides, the CDR3 is TGTGCCAGCAGCTCGAGCGGTTACGAGCAGTACTTC.

The CDR3 loop reads CASSQLGTGGYEQYF. In DNA, the CDR3 is TGTGCCAGCAGCCAACTCGGGACAGGGGGCTACGAGCAGTACTTC. The chain joins TRBV14 to TRBJ2-7; TRBD1 agrees at 11 bases. Germline V gene lookup returns CDR1 SGHDN and CDR2 FVKESK. V trimming: 2 bases; J trimming: 3 bases; junction bases outside the gene matches: 3. This CDR3 comprises 15 residues.

This chain joins TRBV7-9 and TRBJ2-1; D remains ambiguous. The CDR3 spans 12 residues. Germline CDR1 is SEHNR and CDR2 is FQNEAQ (reference sequence). V lost 5 bases and J lost 3, with 5 bases in between. The CDR3 is CASSVDYNEQFF. The CDR3 bases are TGTGCCAGCAGCGTCGACTACAATGAGCAGTTCTTC. The full variable domain, completed using reference TRBV7-9 and TRBJ2-1, is DTGVSQNPRHKITKRGQNVTFRCDPISEHNRLYWYRQTLGQGPEFLTYFQNEAQLEKSRLLSDRFSAERPKGSFSTLEIQRTEQGDSAMYLCASSVDYNEQFFGPGTRLTVL.

A word on this clone: A far larger clone is off by one base, so a read error is likely. The V call is TRBV7-8, the J call TRBJ1-2, with 7 bases aligning to TRBD1. Per the germline V gene, CDR1 is SGHVS and CDR2 is FQNEAQ. This CDR3 has 12 amino acids. V lost 0 bases to trimming and J lost 10 bases; unmatched junction nucleotides: 2. DNA for the CDR3: TGTGCCAGCAGCTTAGCAGGACAGGCCTACACCTTC. Its translation: CASSLAGQAYTF.

This clone was detected only once. The chain employs TRBV6-5 and TRBJ1-2; TRBD1 is a possible D gene (6 bases). V gave up 6 bases and J gave up 2 bases, with 10 bases separating them. CDR1 and CDR2 (germline): MNHEY, SVGAGI. The CDR3 runs 13 residues. CDR3 coding DNA: TGTGCCAGCAGGACGGACAGCAACTATGGCTACACCTTC. Encoded protein: CASRTDSNYGYTF.

This chain's CDR3 is CASSPYTGSGVGEQYF. The CDR3 DNA reads as TGTGCCAGCAGTCCGTATACAGGGTCTGGGGTTGGCGAGCAGTACTTC. This chain joins TRBV27 and TRBJ2-7; possible D gene TRBD1, 6 bases. CDR3 length equals 16 residues. Germline V CDR1 and CDR2: MNHEY, SMNVEV (reference sequence). The V end was cut by 5 bases, the J end by 6 bases, with 23 bases between.